These 22 T cell receptor beta chains were all obtained from the same sample, sequenced in a study of T-cell reconstitution after alpha-beta-depleted transplantation in children (dated by TCRdb to about 2016). According to the study, the label for this sample's time point signals: day 60 (about 2 months) after transplantation. The treatment or condition label, read with the paper, signifies: allogeneic hematopoietic cell transplantation with graft depleted of TCRalphabeta T cells and CD19 B cells. Library prep was done by PCR. The sequencing machine was an Illumina HiSeq 2500. To normalize quantification of the TCRbeta repertoire, the TCR libraries were built with molecular barcoding that relied on unique molecular identifiers. The raw public reads went through TCRdb reprocessing: fastp at Q25, MiXCR clone calling, in-frame beta chains kept. Rows are unified per CDR3 protein, each entry keeping the most common DNA and genes. In this sample the table shows 85,000 to 120,000 distinct CDR3 sequences, about 6% of which occur a single time. Clones ranked in the top ten supply around 5.6% of the sample.

Sequences were derived from PBMCs, mostly from graft donor cells, sampled 60 days after TCRalphabeta/CD19-depleted stem cell transplant. These receptors were collected from a female patient between 2 and 10 years old who had a stem cell transplant for Fanconi anemia, so the T cells may come from the graft donor.

In its sample, this clonotype was seen a few times. This rearrangement joins TRBV7-2 to TRBJ2-5; 10 bases align to TRBD2. V was pared by 6 bases and J by 5 bases, with 15 bases of the junction left unmatched. Germline values: CDR1 SGHTA, CDR2 FQGNSA. The CDR3 is 17 residues long. The CDR3 is CASRPRVAGGPRETQYF. CDR3 in DNA: TGTGCCAGCAGACCCCGGGTAGCGGGGGGCCCGCGGGAGACCCAGTACTTC.

About this clonotype: This may arise from a read error, as a much more abundant clone is one base away. V and J are TRBV20-1 and TRBJ2-7, with D possibly TRBD1 on 7 matching bases. Trimming left V 3 bases short and J 6 bases short, with 33 bases between. Germline V lookup: CDR1 DFQATT, CDR2 SNEGSKA (reference sequence). The CDR3 is made up of 19 amino acids. The CDR3 spells CSASPYRGPSLARVIEQYF. Written as DNA, the CDR3 is TGCAGTGCTAGCCCGTACAGGGGCCCTTCTCTAGCGCGAGTGATCGAGCAGTACTTC.

This clonotype was recorded at least ten times. The chain carries TRBV12-3 or TRBV12-4 and TRBJ1-5; 12 nucleotides align to TRBD1. V dropped 4 bases and J dropped 6; count of bases not matched to a gene: 7. The CDR3 is 16 residues long. The CDR3 sequence: CASSSPGTGGGQPQHF. For the CDR3, the DNA is TGTGCCAGCAGTTCTCCCGGGACAGGGGGCGGTCAGCCCCAGCATTTT.

This clonotype was seen many times. The rearrangement uses TRBV9 and TRBJ2-3; D perhaps matches TRBD2 (5 bases). The CDR3 is 11 residues long. V dropped 3 bases and J dropped 6 bases, with 5 bases sitting between them. In germline, CDR1 is SGDLS, CDR2 YYNGEE. The CDR3 sequence: CASSGGDTQYF. DNA for the CDR3: TGTGCCAGCAGCGGAGGGGATACGCAGTATTTT.

This clonotype was counted ten times or more. The chain links TRBV5-1 to TRBJ2-3; 10 bases are shared with TRBD2. CDR3 length: 15 amino acids. Germline V gene lookup returns CDR1 SGHRS and CDR2 YFSETQ. After removal of 6 bases from V and 1 base from J, the junction contained 5 bases not matched to a gene. The CDR3: CASTDLAGGTDTQYF. In nucleotides, the CDR3 is TGCGCCAGCACTGACCTAGCGGGAGGCACAGATACGCAGTATTTT.

This clonotype was seen more than once but under ten times. This chain connects TRBV12-3 or TRBV12-4 to TRBJ2-7; TRBD1 matches 7 bases. The CDR3 totals 16 residues. Unmatched junction bases numbered 7, after V lost 1 base and J lost 1 base. The CDR3 nucleotides are TGTGCCAGCAGTTTAGGGGGACAGCTGCTATCCTACGAGCAGTACTTC. It is translated as CASSLGGQLLSYEQYF.

This clonotype was recorded a few times. V usage is TRBV7-6 and J usage is TRBJ2-7; 12 nucleotides align to TRBD2. The CDR3 consists of 14 residues. The junction had 4 bases not matched to a gene; V was cut back by 5 bases and J by 5 bases. CDR1 is SGHVS and CDR2 is FNYEAQ in the germline V gene. Here the CDR3 reads CASSPSGGADEQYF. DNA of the CDR3: TGTGCCAGCAGCCCTAGCGGGGGGGCCGACGAGCAGTACTTC.

There are many counts of this clonotype. The CDR3 region has the DNA TGTGCCTGGAGTGTTTTATCGCTTAACTCTGGGGCCAACGTCCTGACTTTC. It is translated as CAWSVLSLNSGANVLTF. The chain joins TRBV30 to TRBJ2-6; D remains ambiguous. V lost 0 bases to trimming and J lost 0 bases, with 12 bases between them. CDR1 and CDR2 from the germline V gene are GTSNPN and SVGIG (reference sequence). There are 17 residues in the CDR3.

This clonotype turned up a few times. The rearrangement uses TRBV20-1 and TRBJ2-2, with TRBD1 matching 8 bases. The length of the CDR3 is 16 residues. CDR1 and CDR2 (germline): DFQATT, SNEGSKA (reference sequence). The V segment lost 2 bases and the J segment 2 bases; nucleotides outside the gene matches: 7. The CDR3 sequence is CSARTPGTGNTGELFF. The DNA of the CDR3 is TGCAGTGCTAGAACTCCCGGGACAGGAAACACCGGGGAGCTGTTTTTT.

This clonotype was detected ten times or more. This chain links TRBV28 with TRBJ2-1, with a weak D call TRBD2 (6 bases). Trimming removed 2 bases at V and 3 bases at J, with 17 bases between. The CDR3 sequence is 17 residues long. Germline assignment: CDR1 MDHEN and CDR2 SYDVKM. This CDR3 is CASSLAKSAGRYNEQFF. CDR3 coding DNA: TGTGCCAGCAGTTTAGCTAAGTCAGCGGGCCGCTACAATGAGCAGTTCTTC.

This clonotype was detected ten times or more. The rearrangement joins TRBV29-1 to TRBJ2-5; a possible D gene is TRBD2 (6 bases). V was cut by 7 bases and J by 9 bases, with 24 bases left in between. Germline V lookup: CDR1 SQVTM, CDR2 ANQGSEA. The CDR3 covers 14 residues. This CDR3 is CSAGGQVRRWAQYF. CDR3 nucleotide sequence: TGCAGCGCCGGAGGGCAGGTCCGAAGGTGGGCCCAGTACTTC.

This clonotype was detected ten times or more. This chain joins TRBV6-2 or TRBV6-3 and TRBJ1-2; a weak D match, TRBD1 (5 bases). The germline V and J ends were trimmed by 5 bases and 3 bases, with 7 bases remaining between them. Germline loops: CDR1 MNHEY, CDR2 SVGEGT. The CDR3 has 12 residues. CDR3 loop: CASSRGHYGYTF. The CDR3 DNA sequence: TGTGCCAGCAGTAGGGGACACTATGGCTACACCTTC.

This clonotype came up a few times. The chain carries TRBV12-3 or TRBV12-4 and TRBJ1-2; 9 nucleotides match TRBD1. CDR3 size: 15 residues. J lost 3 bases, V lost 1 base, and 3 bases had no gene match. The CDR3 DNA reads as TGTGCCAGCAGTTTAGACGGGACAGGGCACTATGGCTACACCTTC. Its translation: CASSLDGTGHYGYTF.

This clonotype was seen many times. This chain links TRBV28 with TRBJ2-1, with D perhaps TRBD1 or TRBD2 (6 bases each). The CDR3 has 13 amino acids. Germline assignment: CDR1 MDHEN and CDR2 SYDVKM. Trimming took 9 bases from V and 3 from J, leaving 12 bases between them. CDR3 amino acids: CASRGPFYNEQFF. In DNA, the CDR3 is TGTGCCAGTCGGGGGCCATTCTACAATGAGCAGTTCTTC. The full variable domain, in which reference TRBV28 and TRBJ2-1 provide the parts outside the CDR3, is DVKVTQSSRYLVKRTGEKVFLECVQDMDHENMFWYRQDPGLGLRLIYFSYDVKMKEKGDIPEGYSVSREKKERFSLILESASTNQTSMYLCASRGPFYNEQFFGPGTRLTVL.

This clonotype appeared a few times. J is TRBJ2-5 and V is TRBV5-1, with 12 bases fitting TRBD2. V shed 4 bases and J 1 base; nucleotides not matched to a gene: 5. Germline V gene lookup returns CDR1 SGHRS and CDR2 YFSETQ. The CDR3 covers 16 residues. In DNA, the CDR3 is TGCGCCAGCAGCGTCCTAGCGGGAGGGCCCCAAGAGACCCAGTACTTC. This codes for CASSVLAGGPQETQYF.

This clonotype was seen at least ten times. This chain links TRBV12-3 or TRBV12-4 with TRBJ2-2, with 7 bases fitting TRBD2. This CDR3 is built from 13 residues. J lost 8 bases, V lost 7 bases, and 7 bases had no gene match. The CDR3 DNA is TGTGCCAGCAAAGGGTCACTAGCGGGGGAGCTGTTTTTT. Protein sequence: CASKGSLAGELFF.

The chain has TRBV5-1 and TRBJ2-4, with 8 bases fitting TRBD1. The CDR3 length is 13 residues. Germline assignment: CDR1 SGHRS and CDR2 YFSETQ. V shed 4 bases, J shed 8 bases, and the junction held 5 bases outside the gene matches. In nucleotides, the CDR3 is TGCGCCAGCAGCCCGGGACAGGCGTACATTCAGTACTTC. This encodes CASSPGQAYIQYF.

This clonotype was picked up many times. This chain uses TRBV5-1 with TRBJ2-5, with D possibly being TRBD1 or TRBD2 (5 bases each). The CDR3 extends over 16 amino acids. In germline, CDR1 is SGHRS, CDR2 YFSETQ. V shed 1 base and J shed 0 bases, with 13 bases lying between them. CDR3 in DNA: TGCGCCAGCAGCTTGATTGAGGGGCCGTACCAAGAGACCCAGTACTTC. As protein: CASSLIEGPYQETQYF.

This clonotype has at least ten counts. The chain recombines TRBV29-1 with TRBJ2-7; a weak D match, TRBD1 (5 bases). This CDR3 contains 13 residues. Germline CDR1 is SQVTM and CDR2 is ANQGSEA. Trimming shortened V by 5 bases and J by 0 bases, and 11 bases separated the two germline ends. CDR3 coding DNA: TGCAGCGTTAGATACAGGAGCTCCTACGAGCAGTACTTC. It is translated as CSVRYRSSYEQYF.

A few counts support this clonotype. V and J are TRBV20-1 and TRBJ2-3, with D tentatively TRBD2 (5 bases). The V and J ends lost 6 bases and 2 bases respectively, with 15 bases between them. The CDR3 has 14 residues. Germline V lookup: CDR1 DFQATT, CDR2 SNEGSKA (reference sequence). DNA of the CDR3: TGCAGTGCCCCCACTAGTACGAACACAGATACGCAGTATTTT. It encodes CSAPTSTNTDTQYF.

This clonotype was seen a few times. V usage is TRBV7-2 and J usage is TRBJ2-5, with 7 bases lining up with TRBD2. V gave up 5 bases and J gave up 2 bases; unmatched junction bases: 5. The CDR3 sequence is 14 residues long. Germline V gene data show CDR1 as SGHTA and CDR2 as FQGNSA. The chain's CDR3 is CASSIQRGQETQYF. Here the CDR3 DNA reads TGTGCCAGCAGCATTCAGCGGGGACAAGAGACCCAGTACTTC.

The chain employs TRBV12-5 and TRBJ1-2, with D possibly matching TRBD1 (6 bases). The CDR3 runs 13 residues. Germline CDR1 LGHNT, CDR2 FRNRAP. The V end lost 6 bases, the J end lost 3 bases, and 11 bases lay between the germline ends. The CDR3 sequence: CASGRDTYYGYTF. CDR3 nucleotides: TGTGCTAGTGGCAGGGACACCTACTATGGCTACACCTTC.